The 11 T cell receptor beta chains given below trace back to one sample, sequenced in a study of early T cells in non-severe SARS-CoV-2 infection (dated by TCRdb to about 2021). Libraries were prepared through 5' RACE. These reads were obtained on a NextSeq 500. Using fastp trimming at Q25 and MiXCR clonotype assembly, TCRdb reanalyzed the public sequencing data and kept in-frame beta chains. Every CDR3 protein is listed once, alongside the most common genes and DNA of its rows. The sample yields 80,000 or so distinct CDR3 sequences; 15% were counted once. The ten biggest clones cover 12% of the sample. The sequenced sample consisted of whole blood. These TCRs come from an adult who was a healthcare worker with PCR-confirmed SARS-CoV-2 infection or an uninfected control (not recorded which).

This clonotype was found many times. CDR3 nucleotides: TGTGCCAGCAGCTCTCCCCGGAAGGGGGGGGTATTGTACGAGCAGTACTTC. Its protein is CASSSPRKGGVLYEQYF. V and J are TRBV7-9 and TRBJ2-7, with TRBD2 as a possible D gene (7 bases). Germline-derived CDR1 and CDR2 are SEHNR and FQNEAQ (reference sequence). The CDR3 length is 17 residues. The ends were cut back, 4 bases at V and 4 bases at J, with 23 bases in the middle.

V and J are TRBV12-3 or TRBV12-4 and TRBJ1-6; possible D gene TRBD1, 6 bases. The ends were cut back, 2 bases at V and 9 bases at J, with 14 bases in the middle. The CDR3 is made up of 15 amino acids. The CDR3 loop is CASSLHGGGFSPLHF. The CDR3, as DNA: TGTGCCAGCAGTTTACATGGGGGGGGCTTTTCACCCCTCCACTTT.

J is TRBJ2-7 and V is TRBV6-5, with TRBD2 matching 11 bases. The CDR3 extends over 15 amino acids. Unmatched junction bases numbered 8, after V lost 5 bases and J lost 5 bases. Germline V gives CDR1 MNHEY, CDR2 SVGAGI. The CDR3: CASSLTSGSPHEQYF. Written as DNA, the CDR3 is TGTGCCAGCAGTCTAACTAGCGGGAGTCCCCACGAGCAGTACTTC.

The table lists this clonotype with many counts. V usage is TRBV6-5 and J usage is TRBJ1-2; TRBD1 matches 7 bases. Unmatched junction bases numbered 8, after V lost 2 bases and J lost 8 bases. CDR3 length: 14 amino acids. Germline loops: CDR1 MNHEY, CDR2 SVGAGI. For the CDR3, the DNA is TGTGCCAGCAGTTACGCGGGGGACAGAGGGGGCTACACCTTC. This codes for CASSYAGDRGGYTF.

The chain links TRBV5-6 to TRBJ2-1; 7 bases line up with TRBD1. The length of the CDR3 is 15 residues. J lost 4 bases, V lost 1 base, and 5 bases had no gene match. Germline V gene sequence: CDR1 SGHDT, CDR2 YYEEEE. The CDR3 DNA reads TGTGCCAGCAGCTTGATCCGGGACAGTTACAATGAGCAGTTCTTC. It codes for CASSLIRDSYNEQFF.

The rearrangement uses TRBV6-5 and TRBJ2-1; TRBD2 matches 7 bases. Losses at the gene ends were 6 bases for V and 6 bases for J; bases not matched to a gene: 14. This CDR3 has 16 residues. The germline V gene has CDR1 MNHEY and CDR2 SVGAGI. The CDR3 spells CASRTVAAGATNEQFF. CDR3 nucleotide sequence: TGTGCCAGCAGGACAGTAGCGGCGGGAGCGACCAATGAGCAGTTCTTC.

V is TRBV6-2 or TRBV6-3 and J is TRBJ1-2; 10 bases match TRBD1. V trimming: 4 bases; J trimming: 6 bases; junction bases outside the gene matches: 11. The CDR3 has 16 amino acids. Germline V lookup: CDR1 MNHEY, CDR2 SVGEGT. The CDR3 loop is CASSFLLPGQGNGYTF. CDR3 DNA: TGTGCCAGCAGTTTCCTACTCCCGGGACAGGGGAATGGCTACACCTTC.

This clonotype was observed a handful of times. The rearrangement uses TRBV12-3 or TRBV12-4 and TRBJ1-1; D possibly corresponds to TRBD1 (6 bases). V gave up 5 bases and J gave up 2 bases, with 15 bases separating them. This CDR3 has 15 amino acids. Here the CDR3 reads CASSPHRVANTEAFF. The CDR3 region has the DNA TGTGCCAGCAGTCCTCACAGGGTTGCAAACACTGAAGCTTTCTTT.

The rearrangement links TRBV6-5 to TRBJ1-3; D remains ambiguous. Germline V gene lookup returns CDR1 MNHEY and CDR2 SVGAGI. Deletions cut 2 bases from V and 0 bases from J, with 8 bases between. This CDR3 comprises 15 residues. CDR3: CASSYGPFSGNTIYF. In DNA form, the CDR3 reads TGTGCCAGCAGTTACGGACCGTTCTCTGGAAACACCATATATTTT.

This rearrangement joins TRBV11-3 to TRBJ2-1, with TRBD2 identical over 7 bases. Germline assignment: CDR1 SGHNT and CDR2 YENEEA. V trimming: 3 bases; J trimming: 9 bases; junction bases outside the gene matches: 8. The CDR3 sequence is 14 residues long. The CDR3 loop reads CASSFEGGPSEQFF. The CDR3 nucleotides read TGTGCCAGCAGCTTCGAGGGAGGGCCTAGTGAGCAGTTCTTC.

This sequence joins TRBV19 and TRBJ2-2; no definite D call. V lost 4 bases and J 5 bases, leaving 14 bases between the germline ends. CDR1 LNHDA and CDR2 SQIVND come from the germline V gene (reference sequence). The CDR3 consists of 15 residues. CDR3 in amino acids: CASSTDGFGTGELFF. The CDR3 region has the DNA TGTGCCAGTAGTACCGACGGATTCGGGACCGGGGAGCTGTTTTTT.